This T cell receptor beta chain emerged from a study of OX40 agonist ivuxolimab in advanced cancers. Looking at the study overall: Dosing consisted of intravenous ivuxolimab at 0.01 to 10 mg/kg every 2 weeks. Participants averaged approximately 60 years of age (range 23 to 79) and were roughly 80% male. Two patients with cutaneous melanoma and one with hepatocellular carcinoma, three in total, showed partial responses.

Sequenced by immunoSEQ multiplex PCR; TCRdb stores in-frame clones only, minus some. The data show some 65,000 clones, roughly nine tenths seen once. Autoimmune disease history or systemic immunosuppression was exclusionary. This receptor was obtained from an adult with an advanced solid tumor such as melanoma, head and neck, liver or kidney cancer. This specimen was CD4+ or CD8+ T cells sorted from blood, taken in a trial of the OX40 agonist ivuxolimab.

CDR3 nucleotide sequence: TGTGCCGCAAAGGGGAGGGGGCGCCGCGGCACTGAAGCTTTCTTT. It encodes CAAKGRGRRGTEAFF. The V call is TRBV30, the J call TRBJ1-1, with 7 bases lining up with TRBD1. Germline lookup yields CDR1 GTSNPN and CDR2 SVGIG (reference sequence). The CDR3 has 15 amino acids. The V segment lost 8 bases and the J segment 4 bases; nucleotides outside the gene matches: 16.